The 23 T cell receptor beta chains below come from one sample, sequenced in a study of shared clonotypes between healthy human individuals (dated by TCRdb to between 2020 and 2021). Library construction relied on the immunoSEQ multiplex PCR assay. Held by TCRdb, this immuneACCESS table contains in-frame sequences only and omits some clones. Under half of the omission traces to an unresolved V gene where checked; the cause of the rest is unknown. This sample has some 1,400,000 clones in its table, and approximately 96% of those were observed once. About 1.2% of the sample is held by the ten biggest clonotypes. Sequenced material: naive CD4+ T cells sorted from blood. The cell subset or site label on this specimen signifies: CD45RA+ positively selected. The receptors here all came from a young man in good health.

This chain uses TRBV6-6 with TRBJ1-5; D uncertain. The V and J ends lost 4 bases and 4 bases respectively, with 8 bases between them. The germline gives CDR1 MNHNY, CDR2 SVGAGI (reference sequence). The CDR3 totals 13 residues. CDR3 residues: CASSSQANQPQHF. CDR3 nucleotides: TGTGCCAGCAGTTCACAAGCAAATCAGCCCCAGCATTTT.

V gene TRBV5-6 combines with J gene TRBJ1-5, with TRBD1 matching 7 bases. V shed 4 bases and J 2 bases; nucleotides not matched to a gene: 6. This CDR3 is 15 amino acids long. CDR1 is SGHDT, CDR2 YYEEEE, per germline. As DNA, the CDR3 is TGTGCCAGCAGCAGAGGGACAGCACGCAATCAGCCCCAGCATTTT. Amino acids: CASSRGTARNQPQHF.

The chain links TRBV7-6 to TRBJ1-1; perhaps TRBD1 as D (6 bases). The germline CDR1 and CDR2 sequences are SGHVS and FNYEAQ. V was cut by 0 bases and J by 3 bases, with 8 bases left in between. This CDR3 region has 14 residues. The CDR3 protein is CASSLAQGYTEAFF. The CDR3 DNA follows: TGTGCCAGCAGCTTAGCACAGGGTTACACTGAAGCTTTCTTT.

V usage is TRBV28 and J usage is TRBJ2-7; 8 bases fit TRBD2. The ends lost 6 bases at V and 2 bases at J; junction bases unmatched: 9. Germline lookup yields CDR1 MDHEN and CDR2 SYDVKM. CDR3 length: 15 residues. Here the CDR3 reads CASSSSGSNTYEQYF. The CDR3 bases are TGTGCCAGCAGCTCAAGCGGGAGTAACACCTACGAGCAGTACTTC.

The rearrangement links TRBV7-9 to TRBJ2-2; no clear D gene. V was shortened by 7 bases and J by 4 bases, with 13 bases between the two germline ends. Germline loops: CDR1 SEHNR, CDR2 FQNEAQ (reference sequence). This CDR3 region has 14 residues. In DNA form, the CDR3 reads TGTGCCAGCACCCCTCCCCAGGCCACCGGGGAGCTGTTTTTT. Translation: CASTPPQATGELFF. Full variable domain (missing parts from reference TRBV7-9 and TRBJ2-2): DTGVSQNPRHKITKRGQNVTFRCDPISEHNRLYWYRQTLGQGPEFLTYFQNEAQLEKSRLLSDRFSAERPKGSFSTLEIQRTEQGDSAMYLCASTPPQATGELFFGEGSRLTVL.

V is TRBV5-4 and J is TRBJ2-5, with D uncertain. This CDR3 is built from 14 residues. Germline-derived CDR1 and CDR2 are SGHNT and YYREEE (reference sequence). V was clipped by 0 bases and J by 2 bases, with 8 bases between them. The CDR3 coding sequence is TGTGCCAGCAGCTTGGCTCAGACACAAGAGACCCAGTACTTC. Translating gives CASSLAQTQETQYF.

The rearrangement links TRBV5-6 to TRBJ1-1; no firm D call. The CDR3 loop spans 16 amino acids. The germline V gene encodes CDR1 SGHDT and CDR2 YYEEEE. Trimming cost V 4 bases and J 0 bases, with 16 bases left between them. CDR3 loop: CASSKIIAQMNTEAFF. The CDR3 nucleotides read TGTGCCAGCAGCAAAATTATAGCTCAGATGAACACTGAAGCTTTCTTT.

This clone was detected only once. The gene calls are TRBV6-5 and TRBJ2-7; D perhaps matches TRBD2 (6 bases). With 0 bases removed from V and 2 bases from J, the gap between germline ends came to 11 bases. Germline assignment: CDR1 MNHEY and CDR2 SVGAGI. The CDR3 covers 15 residues. The CDR3 loop is CASSYSGGFAYEQYF. CDR3 in DNA: TGTGCCAGCAGTTACTCCGGGGGTTTCGCCTACGAGCAGTACTTC.

This chain connects TRBV19 to TRBJ2-7, with D uncertain. V shed 0 bases and J shed 1 base, with 4 bases lying between them. From germline, CDR1 is LNHDA and CDR2 SQIVND (reference sequence). This CDR3 region has 13 residues. The CDR3 DNA reads TGTGCCAGTAGTATAGATGTATCCTACGAGCAGTACTTC. This translates into CASSIDVSYEQYF.

This chain joins TRBV25-1 and TRBJ1-1; 7 bases align to TRBD1. From germline, CDR1 is MGHDK and CDR2 SYGVNS. Trimming cost V 5 bases and J 1 base; bases outside gene matches: 7. The CDR3 contains 15 residues. For the CDR3, the DNA is TGTGCCAGCAGTCCCAGAGGGGGCGCGAACACTGAAGCTTTCTTT. It codes for CASSPRGGANTEAFF.

The V gene is TRBV4-3, the J gene TRBJ2-7; TRBD1 matches 7 bases. The CDR3 is 19 amino acids. Losses at the gene ends were 1 base for V and 3 bases for J; bases not matched to a gene: 18. CDR1 LGHNA and CDR2 YSLEER come from the germline V gene. The CDR3 loop is CASSQGNRGRFFLLYEQYF. CDR3 coding DNA: TGCGCCAGCAGCCAAGGGAACAGGGGACGCTTTTTCCTCCTCTACGAGCAGTACTTC.

The rearrangement links TRBV9 to TRBJ2-7; unclear D gene. Germline-derived CDR1 and CDR2 are SGDLS and YYNGEE. Trimming shortened V by 0 bases and J by 7 bases, and 14 bases separated the two germline ends. This CDR3 region has 14 residues. This CDR3 is CASSVEASPREQYF. CDR3 coding DNA: TGTGCCAGCAGCGTAGAGGCCTCGCCCCGTGAGCAGTACTTC.

The chain uses TRBV21-1 and TRBJ2-3; the listed D gene, TRBD1, was not tested against the DNA. TRBV21-1 represents a pseudogene. This CDR3 contains 14 residues. The CDR3 coding sequence is TGTGCCAGCAGGGGCGGACAGAGCACAGATACGCAGTATTTT. It is translated as CASRGGQSTDTQYF.

This sequence joins TRBV28 and TRBJ1-1, with 7 bases identical to TRBD1. Germline loops: CDR1 MDHEN, CDR2 SYDVKM. CDR3 size: 15 residues. Unmatched junction bases numbered 7, after V lost 5 bases and J lost 1 base. CDR3: CASSRGGQPNTEAFF. CDR3 nucleotides: TGTGCCAGCAGTCGGGGGGGACAGCCGAACACTGAAGCTTTCTTT.

The J gene is TRBJ1-4, the V gene TRBV6-1; D ambiguous. This CDR3 has 15 amino acids. V lost 0 bases and J lost 9, with 14 bases in between. Germline V CDR1 and CDR2: MNHNS, SASEGT. CDR3 coding DNA: TGTGCCAGCAGTGAAGCGGGCGGATCGATCCAAAAACTGTTTTTT. This gives the protein CASSEAGGSIQKLFF.

J is TRBJ2-3 and V is TRBV18; D ambiguous. CDR3 length: 14 amino acids. Germline CDR1 is KGHSH and CDR2 is LQKENI. V was cut by 3 bases and J by 3 bases, with 10 bases left in between. Here the CDR3 reads CASSPNAPTDTQYF. CDR3 coding DNA: TGTGCCAGCTCACCGAATGCCCCTACAGATACGCAGTATTTT. The variable domain in full, with the rest retrieved from reference TRBV18 and TRBJ2-3, is NAGVMQNPRHLVRRRGQEARLRCSPMKGHSHVYWYRQLPEEGLKFMVYLQKENIIDESGMPKERFSAEFPKEGPSILRIQQVVRGDSAAYFCASSPNAPTDTQYFGPGTRLTVL.

The chain combines TRBV6-5 with TRBJ1-2; D perhaps matches TRBD1 (5 bases). The germline CDR1 and CDR2 sequences are MNHEY and SVGAGI. The CDR3 extends over 15 amino acids. V lost 0 bases and J lost 2, with 10 bases in between. CDR3 loop: CASSYSSGLNYGYTF. CDR3 coding DNA: TGTGCCAGCAGTTACTCGTCGGGGCTGAACTATGGCTACACCTTC.

CDR3 sequence (DNA): TGCAGCGTTGAACCTTTTGGGGGGCGCGGCTATGGCTACACCTTC. Amino acid sequence: CSVEPFGGRGYGYTF. This chain links TRBV29-1 with TRBJ1-2; D is perhaps TRBD1 (6 bases). The CDR3 spans 15 residues. Germline V gene lookup returns CDR1 SQVTM and CDR2 ANQGSEA. V shed 2 bases and J shed 4 bases, with 17 bases lying between them.

This clone was found a few times. This sequence joins TRBV14 and TRBJ2-7, with D unresolved. Trimming stripped 0 bases from V and 1 base from J, with 10 bases between. The germline V gene has CDR1 SGHDN and CDR2 FVKESK. The length of the CDR3 is 15 residues. CDR3 bases: TGTGCCAGCAGCCAAGATCCCAGAGAATCCTACGAGCAGTACTTC. It specifies CASSQDPRESYEQYF. Full variable domain (outside the CDR3, taken from reference TRBV14 and TRBJ2-7): EAGVTQFPSHSVIEKGQTVTLRCDPISGHDNLYWYRRVMGKEIKFLLHFVKESKQDESGMPNNRFLAERTGGTYSTLKVQPAELEDSGVYFCASSQDPRESYEQYFGPGTRLTVT.

The chain combines TRBV9 with TRBJ2-7; D gene ambiguous. Trimming removed 3 bases from V and 0 bases from J, with 10 bases in between. The germline CDR1 and CDR2 sequences are SGDLS and YYNGEE. This CDR3 is built from 14 residues. The CDR3 sequence is CASSEELSSYEQYF. The CDR3 nucleotides are TGTGCCAGCAGCGAGGAACTGAGCTCCTACGAGCAGTACTTC.

The CDR3, as DNA: TGCGCCAGCAGCCAAGATCCCCTGCACGAGCAGTACTTC. Its protein is CASSQDPLHEQYF. This chain connects TRBV4-1 to TRBJ2-7; D is unclear. CDR1 and CDR2 (germline): MGHRA, YSYEKL. V was cut by 0 bases and J by 5 bases, with 8 bases left in between. The CDR3 runs to 13 residues.

V gene TRBV28 combines with J gene TRBJ1-2; TRBD1 might be the D (6 bases). This CDR3 has 18 amino acids. Germline V gene data show CDR1 as MDHEN and CDR2 as SYDVKM. V shed 3 bases and J shed 7 bases, with 27 bases lying between them. DNA of the CDR3: TGTGCCAGCAGTTTCGGAGGGAGTTTAGAGGGGGGCGGTTTTGGCTACACCTTC. The encoded protein is CASSFGGSLEGGGFGYTF.

This clone was counted once. The chain has TRBV25-1 and TRBJ2-2; D is undetermined. The CDR3 sequence is 15 residues long. The V gene's germline CDR1 is MGHDK and CDR2 SYGVNS. The V gene lost 3 bases and the J gene lost 4 bases, with 12 bases spanning the gap. CDR3 bases: TGTGCCAGCAGTGAGCGCTACCAGCCCACCGGGGAGCTGTTTTTT. Translation: CASSERYQPTGELFF.